The 21 T cell receptor beta chains presented below share a single source sample, sequenced in a study of shared clonotypes between healthy human individuals. Generated by immunoSEQ multiplex PCR, the TCRdb table keeps only in-frame clones and is missing some. The table records some 1 million clones, about 77% of them present only once. Sequenced material: memory CD4+ T cells sorted from blood. The subset denotes: CD45RA-negative fraction. These receptors all stem from a young man in good health.

The V call is TRBV5-4, the J call TRBJ2-7, with TRBD2 as a possible D gene (6 bases). The CDR3 consists of 15 residues. The ends were cut back, 4 bases at V and 2 bases at J, with 16 bases in the middle. The germline CDR1 and CDR2 sequences are SGHNT and YYREEE (reference sequence). The CDR3 DNA reads as TGTGCCAGCAGCCCCGGGAGTAGCGGAACCTACGAGCAGTACTTC. The encoded protein is CASSPGSSGTYEQYF.

This clone was detected once. The same CDR3 can be traced to other DNA sequences in this sample. This sequence joins TRBV4-1 and TRBJ2-3; no clear D. This CDR3 is built from 13 residues. The germline V gene has CDR1 MGHRA and CDR2 YSYEKL. Trimming cost V 3 bases and J 2 bases, with 6 bases left between them. The CDR3 protein is CASSQAYTDTQYF. CDR3 DNA sequence: TGCGCCAGCAGCCAGGCGTACACAGATACGCAGTATTTT.

The V gene is TRBV18, the J gene TRBJ1-1, with 8 bases aligning to TRBD1. The V and J ends lost 0 bases and 4 bases, in that order; junction bases with no gene match: 19. This CDR3 is built from 20 residues. CDR1 is KGHSH, CDR2 LQKENI, per germline. In DNA form, the CDR3 reads TGTGCCAGCTCACCACCGGGGTATGTCGCCCGACAGGGGTCGGGCACTGAAGCTTTCTTT. It yields the protein CASSPPGYVARQGSGTEAFF.

J is TRBJ1-2 and V is TRBV5-1; D is undetermined. CDR3 length: 13 amino acids. V lost 5 bases and J lost 8, with 16 bases in between. Germline-derived CDR1 and CDR2 are SGHRS and YFSETQ. In nucleotides, the CDR3 is TGCGCCAGCAGGGAGGGCGGCTGGGGAGGCTACACCTTC. The encoded protein is CASREGGWGGYTF.

This chain links TRBV6-5 with TRBJ2-1; D not certain. Trimming left V 5 bases short and J 12 bases short, with 14 bases between. Germline CDR1 MNHEY, CDR2 SVGAGI. The CDR3 sequence is 12 residues long. CDR3 nucleotide sequence: TGTGCCAGCAGTCCGCGGACCGGATCGCAGTTCTTC. This translates into CASSPRTGSQFF.

This clone was seen ten or more times. The chain carries TRBV12-5 and TRBJ2-7, with no clear D. The CDR3 sequence is 14 residues long. The germline V gene encodes CDR1 LGHNT and CDR2 FRNRAP. V was clipped by 1 base and J by 4 bases, with 11 bases between them. The CDR3 DNA reads as TGTGCTAGTGGTTTGGAACCCCAAAATTACGAGCAGTACTTC. Its protein product is CASGLEPQNYEQYF.

DNA of the CDR3: TGCGCCAGCAGCCATTTCCGGGACGGGCAAACGGAGCAGTACTTC. Its protein is CASSHFRDGQTEQYF. The J gene is TRBJ2-5, the V gene TRBV4-1; D could derive from TRBD1 or TRBD2 (5 bases each). The CDR3 covers 15 residues. Germline values: CDR1 MGHRA, CDR2 YSYEKL. V shed 3 bases and J shed 11 bases, with 22 bases lying between them.

The rearrangement links TRBV6-5 to TRBJ1-5, with D tentatively TRBD1 (5 bases). Deletions cut 6 bases from V and 1 base from J, with 13 bases between. Per the germline V gene, CDR1 is MNHEY and CDR2 is SVGAGI. CDR3 length equals 15 residues. The CDR3 nucleotides are TGTGCCAGCAGGCCTACAGGTCCCAGCAATCAGCCCCAGCATTTT. This gives the protein CASRPTGPSNQPQHF.

The chain links TRBV2 to TRBJ1-5, with 7 bases aligning to TRBD1. The ends lost 2 bases at V and 0 bases at J; junction bases unmatched: 1. The CDR3 has 15 residues. Germline CDR1 and CDR2: SNHLY and FYNNEI. This CDR3 reads CASSEQGGSNQPQHF. CDR3 in DNA: TGTGCCAGCAGTGAACAGGGGGGTAGCAATCAGCCCCAGCATTTT.

J is TRBJ1-1 and V is TRBV6-6; D ambiguous. V lost 0 bases to trimming and J lost 5 bases, with 7 bases between them. The CDR3 consists of 13 residues. Germline values: CDR1 MNHNY, CDR2 SVGAGI (reference sequence). Here the CDR3 reads CASSYSGLTEAFF. CDR3 coding DNA: TGTGCCAGCAGTTACTCGGGTTTGACTGAAGCTTTCTTT.

The chain links TRBV18 to TRBJ2-3; D gene uncertain. CDR3 length: 16 residues. V shed 3 bases and J shed 9 bases, with 22 bases lying between them. Germline-derived CDR1 and CDR2 are KGHSH and LQKENI. CDR3 DNA: TGTGCCAGCTCACCGTCGGGCGGAATAGCACAGATAACGCAGTATTTT. Translated: CASSPSGGIAQITQYF.

V gene TRBV29-1 combines with J gene TRBJ1-2; 7 positions match TRBD1. The CDR3 totals 14 residues. Trimming cost V 1 base and J 8 bases; bases outside gene matches: 10. CDR1 is SQVTM, CDR2 ANQGSEA, per germline. CDR3 loop: CSVEAQGGGRGYTF. In DNA, the CDR3 is TGCAGCGTTGAAGCCCAGGGAGGGGGCAGGGGCTACACCTTC.

The chain couples TRBV25-1 to TRBJ1-1; D uncertain. V was trimmed by 4 bases and J by 9 bases, leaving 12 bases between them. CDR1 is MGHDK, CDR2 SYGVNS, per germline. This CDR3 region has 12 residues. The CDR3 DNA follows: TGTGCCAGCAGTGGTCGCGGCCAAAAAGCTTTCTTT. It encodes CASSGRGQKAFF.

This chain connects TRBV10-3 to TRBJ2-1, with TRBD2 as a possible D gene (5 bases). This CDR3 is built from 16 residues. The germline V gene encodes CDR1 ENHRY and CDR2 SYGVKD. V lost 4 bases to trimming and J lost 4 bases, with 17 bases between them. CDR3 amino acids: CAISAPVGSGYNEQFF. The CDR3 nucleotides are TGTGCCATCAGTGCGCCTGTGGGATCGGGGTACAATGAGCAGTTCTTC.

This chain joins TRBV18 and TRBJ2-7; 9 bases are shared with TRBD2. The CDR3 loop spans 13 amino acids. Germline CDR1 KGHSH, CDR2 LQKENI. Trimming removed 3 bases from V and 8 bases from J; junction bases left unmatched: 5. CDR3 DNA: TGTGCCAGCTCACCCGCGCGGGAGGGCCAGCAGTACTTC. It codes for CASSPAREGQQYF.

The chain has TRBV19 and TRBJ1-4; D possibly corresponds to TRBD1 (5 bases). Germline values: CDR1 LNHDA, CDR2 SQIVND (reference sequence). This CDR3 spans 14 amino acids. V lost 9 bases, J lost 7 bases, and 18 bases lay in between. The CDR3 spells CASRSRGVAEKLFF. The CDR3 DNA reads TGTGCCAGCAGGAGTCGGGGGGTGGCTGAAAAACTGTTTTTT.

Worth noting for this clone: At the DNA level, this CDR3 is encoded by other sequences in the same sample as well. The J gene is TRBJ1-5, the V gene TRBV19; D is ambiguous. Trimming pared 4 bases from V and 0 bases from J, leaving 7 bases between. Germline CDR1 LNHDA, CDR2 SQIVND (reference sequence). This CDR3 contains 14 residues. CDR3: CASSTENSNQPQHF. The CDR3 DNA follows: TGTGCCAGTAGTACCGAGAATAGCAATCAGCCCCAGCATTTT.

The chain joins TRBV13 to TRBJ2-7; D perhaps matches TRBD1 (6 bases). Trimming shortened V by 4 bases and J by 3 bases, and 13 bases separated the two germline ends. This CDR3 is built from 14 residues. The germline gives CDR1 PRHDT, CDR2 FYEKMQ (reference sequence). The CDR3 loop is CASSWGHLNYEQYF. The CDR3, as DNA: TGTGCCAGCAGCTGGGGACACCTGAACTACGAGCAGTACTTC.

This clone occurred once. The rearrangement uses TRBV23-1 and TRBJ1-6; perhaps TRBD1 as D (6 bases). TRBV23-1 is labeled an ORF, and its function is uncertain. This CDR3 has 19 amino acids. The ends were cut back, 0 bases at V and 8 bases at J, with 23 bases in the middle. The CDR3 coding sequence is TGCGCCAGCAGTCAATCTGGGACACTCATCAACCCAGGCGATTCACCCCTCCACTTT. Protein sequence: CASSQSGTLINPGDSPLHF.

The J gene is TRBJ2-5, the V gene TRBV30; TRBD1 or TRBD2 may be the D gene (5 bases each). Gene TRBJ2-7 matches the end of the DNA better, so the J call may be wrong. CDR3 length: 14 amino acids. CDR1 is GTSNPN, CDR2 SVGIG, per germline (reference sequence). The CDR3 DNA reads TGTGCCTGGAGTGTACTTGGGGGACGTTACGAGCAGTACTTC. Protein product: CAWSVLGGRYEQYF.

The genes are TRBV2 and TRBJ1-5; possibly TRBD1 for D (6 bases). Germline V gene sequence: CDR1 SNHLY, CDR2 FYNNEI. The CDR3 has 15 amino acids. The germline V and J ends were trimmed by 9 bases and 7 bases, with 22 bases remaining between them. CDR3 in amino acids: CASSPLRGAGQPQHF. The CDR3 DNA reads TGTGCCAGTTCTCCTCTCCGGGGGGCGGGGCAGCCCCAGCATTTT.